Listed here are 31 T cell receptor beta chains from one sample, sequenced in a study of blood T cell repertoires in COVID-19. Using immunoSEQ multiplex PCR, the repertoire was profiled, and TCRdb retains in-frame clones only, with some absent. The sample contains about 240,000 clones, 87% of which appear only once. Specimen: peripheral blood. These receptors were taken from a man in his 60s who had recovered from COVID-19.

CDR3 in amino acids: CASRTGQGKGTGELFF. CDR3 bases: TGTGCCAGCAGGACCGGACAGGGGAAGGGAACCGGGGAGCTGTTTTTT. The gene calls are TRBV2 and TRBJ2-2; 9 bases are shared with TRBD1. The CDR3 is 16 amino acids. Germline lookup yields CDR1 SNHLY and CDR2 FYNNEI. Unmatched junction bases numbered 10, after V lost 6 bases and J lost 5 bases.

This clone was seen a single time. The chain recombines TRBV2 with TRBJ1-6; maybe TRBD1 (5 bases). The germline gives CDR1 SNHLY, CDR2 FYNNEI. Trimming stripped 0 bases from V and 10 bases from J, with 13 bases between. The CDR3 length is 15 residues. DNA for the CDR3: TGTGCCAGCAGTGAAGCAAGGGCAGGGTTCTCACCCCTCCACTTT. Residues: CASSEARAGFSPLHF. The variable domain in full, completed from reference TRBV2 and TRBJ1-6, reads EPEVTQTPSHQVTQMGQEVILRCVPISNHLYFYWYRQILGQKVEFLVSFYNNEISEKSEIFDDQFSVERPDGSNFTLKIRSTKLEDSAMYFCASSEARAGFSPLHFGNGTRLTVT.

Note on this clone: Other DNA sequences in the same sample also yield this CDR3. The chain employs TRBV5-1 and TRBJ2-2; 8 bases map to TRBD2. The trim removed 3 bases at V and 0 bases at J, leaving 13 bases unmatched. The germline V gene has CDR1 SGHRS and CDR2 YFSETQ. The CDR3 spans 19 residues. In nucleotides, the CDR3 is TGCGCCAGCAGCTCACCTTCGGCGGGGGGCCCTGCGAACACCGGGGAGCTGTTTTTT. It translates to CASSSPSAGGPANTGELFF.

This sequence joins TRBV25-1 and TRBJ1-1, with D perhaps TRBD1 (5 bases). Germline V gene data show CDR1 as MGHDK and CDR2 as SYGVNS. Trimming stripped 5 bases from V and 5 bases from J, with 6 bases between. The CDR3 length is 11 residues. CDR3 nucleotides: TGTGCCAGCAGTCGACAGACTGAAGCTTTCTTT. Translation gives CASSRQTEAFF.

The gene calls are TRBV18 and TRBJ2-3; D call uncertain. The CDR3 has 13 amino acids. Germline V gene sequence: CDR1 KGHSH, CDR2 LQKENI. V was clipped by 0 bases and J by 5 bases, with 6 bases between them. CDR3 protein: CASSPPSRDTQYF. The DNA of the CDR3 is TGTGCCAGCTCACCACCGAGCCGAGATACGCAGTATTTT.

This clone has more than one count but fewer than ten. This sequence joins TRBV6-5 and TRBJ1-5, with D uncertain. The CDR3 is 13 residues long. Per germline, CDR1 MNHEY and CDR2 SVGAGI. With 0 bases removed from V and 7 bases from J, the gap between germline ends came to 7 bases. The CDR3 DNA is TGTGCCAGCAGTTACTCGTGGAGGCAGCCCCAGCATTTT. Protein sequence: CASSYSWRQPQHF.

The CDR3 DNA is TGTGCCAGCTCACCCGGGACTTCCTACGAGCAGTACTTC. Protein: CASSPGTSYEQYF. This chain joins TRBV18 and TRBJ2-7; TRBD2 is a possible D gene (6 bases). Trimming removed 3 bases at V and 1 base at J, with 7 bases between. The CDR3 sequence is 13 residues long. Germline V gives CDR1 KGHSH, CDR2 LQKENI.

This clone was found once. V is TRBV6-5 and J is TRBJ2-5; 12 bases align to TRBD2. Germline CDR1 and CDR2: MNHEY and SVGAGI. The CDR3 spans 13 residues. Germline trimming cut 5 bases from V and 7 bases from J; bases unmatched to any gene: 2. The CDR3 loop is CASSPTSGGTQYF. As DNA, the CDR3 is TGTGCCAGCAGTCCGACTAGCGGGGGGACCCAGTACTTC.

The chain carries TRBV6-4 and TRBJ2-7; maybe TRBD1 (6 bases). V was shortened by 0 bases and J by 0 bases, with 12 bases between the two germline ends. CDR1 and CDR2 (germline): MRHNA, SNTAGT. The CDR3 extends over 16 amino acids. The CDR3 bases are TGTGCCAGCAGTGACTCTGAGGGCAGGGGCTCCTACGAGCAGTACGTC. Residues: CASSDSEGRGSYEQYV.

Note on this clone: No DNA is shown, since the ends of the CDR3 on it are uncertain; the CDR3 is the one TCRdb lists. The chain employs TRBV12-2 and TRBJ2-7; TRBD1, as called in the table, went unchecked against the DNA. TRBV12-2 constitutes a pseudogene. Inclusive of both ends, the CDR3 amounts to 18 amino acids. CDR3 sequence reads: CASRFLWGKGAVVYEQYF.

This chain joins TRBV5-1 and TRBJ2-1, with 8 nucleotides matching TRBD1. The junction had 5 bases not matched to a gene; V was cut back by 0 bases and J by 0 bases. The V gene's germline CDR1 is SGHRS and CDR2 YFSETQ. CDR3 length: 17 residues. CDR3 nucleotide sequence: TGCGCCAGCAGCTTGGGGACAGGGCCGAGCTCCTACAATGAGCAGTTCTTC. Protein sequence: CASSLGTGPSSYNEQFF.

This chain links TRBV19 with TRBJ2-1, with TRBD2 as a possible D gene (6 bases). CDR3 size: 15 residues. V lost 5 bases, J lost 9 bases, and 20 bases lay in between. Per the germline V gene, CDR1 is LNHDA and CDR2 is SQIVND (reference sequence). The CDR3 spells CASSPLTSIGSEQFF. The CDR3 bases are TGTGCCAGTAGTCCCCTGACTAGTATCGGGTCTGAGCAGTTCTTC.

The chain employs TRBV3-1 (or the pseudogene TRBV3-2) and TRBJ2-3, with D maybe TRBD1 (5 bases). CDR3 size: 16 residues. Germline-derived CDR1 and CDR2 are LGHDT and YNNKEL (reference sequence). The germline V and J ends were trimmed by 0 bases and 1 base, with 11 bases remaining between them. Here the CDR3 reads CASSQDLGHRTDTQYF. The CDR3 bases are TGTGCCAGCAGCCAAGATCTTGGACATCGCACAGATACGCAGTATTTT.

CDR3 amino acids: CASSTGTSGADTQYF. The CDR3, as DNA: TGTGCCAGCAGTACCGGGACTAGCGGAGCAGATACGCAGTATTTT. The J gene is TRBJ2-3, the V gene TRBV6-5; 11 nucleotides align to TRBD2. Germline-derived CDR1 and CDR2 are MNHEY and SVGAGI. The CDR3 spans 15 residues. V lost 5 bases and J lost 4; bases outside the gene matches: 5.

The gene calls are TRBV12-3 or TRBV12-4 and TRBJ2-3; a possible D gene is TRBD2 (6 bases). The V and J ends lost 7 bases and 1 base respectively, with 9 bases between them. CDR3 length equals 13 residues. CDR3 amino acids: CASTQRGTDTQYF. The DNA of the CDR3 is TGTGCCAGCACCCAGCGGGGCACAGATACGCAGTATTTT.

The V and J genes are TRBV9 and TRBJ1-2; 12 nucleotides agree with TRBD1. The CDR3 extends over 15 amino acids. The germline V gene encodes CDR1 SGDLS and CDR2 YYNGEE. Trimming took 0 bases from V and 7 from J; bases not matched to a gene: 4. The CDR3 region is CASSVGDRGRGGYTF. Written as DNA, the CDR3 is TGTGCCAGCAGCGTAGGGGACAGGGGGCGAGGTGGCTACACCTTC.

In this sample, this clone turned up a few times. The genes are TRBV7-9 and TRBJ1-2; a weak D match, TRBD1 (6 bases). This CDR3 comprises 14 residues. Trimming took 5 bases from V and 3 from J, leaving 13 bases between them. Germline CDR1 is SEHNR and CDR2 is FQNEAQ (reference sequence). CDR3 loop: CASSPNRVDYGYTF. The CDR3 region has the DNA TGTGCCAGCAGCCCCAACAGGGTGGACTATGGCTACACCTTC.

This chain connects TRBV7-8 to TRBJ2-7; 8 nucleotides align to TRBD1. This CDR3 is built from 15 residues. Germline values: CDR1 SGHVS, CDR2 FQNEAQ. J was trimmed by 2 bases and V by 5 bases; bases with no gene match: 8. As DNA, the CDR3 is TGTGCCAGCAGCACAAGGACAGGGCTTCCCTACGAGCAGTACGTC. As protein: CASSTRTGLPYEQYV.

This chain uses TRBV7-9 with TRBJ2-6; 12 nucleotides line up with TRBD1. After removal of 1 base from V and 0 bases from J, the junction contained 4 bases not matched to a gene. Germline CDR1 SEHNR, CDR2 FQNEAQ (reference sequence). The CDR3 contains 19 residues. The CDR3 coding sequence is TGTGCCAGCAGCTTAGTGGGACAGGGGGCCGGCTCTGGGGCCAACGTCCTGACTTTC. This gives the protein CASSLVGQGAGSGANVLTF.

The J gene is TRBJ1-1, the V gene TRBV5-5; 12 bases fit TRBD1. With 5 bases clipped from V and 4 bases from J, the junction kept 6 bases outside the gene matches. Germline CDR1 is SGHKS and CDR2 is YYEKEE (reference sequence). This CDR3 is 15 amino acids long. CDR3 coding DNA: TGTGCCAGCAGGGCCGGGACAGGGGGCGTCACTGAAGCTTTCTTT. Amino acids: CASRAGTGGVTEAFF.

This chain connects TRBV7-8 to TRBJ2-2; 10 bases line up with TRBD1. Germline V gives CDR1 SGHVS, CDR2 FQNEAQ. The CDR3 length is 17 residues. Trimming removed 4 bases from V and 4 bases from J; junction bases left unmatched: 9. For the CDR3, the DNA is TGTGCCAGCAGCTACCCCGGGACAGGGGTTATCACCGGGGAGCTGTTTTTT. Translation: CASSYPGTGVITGELFF.

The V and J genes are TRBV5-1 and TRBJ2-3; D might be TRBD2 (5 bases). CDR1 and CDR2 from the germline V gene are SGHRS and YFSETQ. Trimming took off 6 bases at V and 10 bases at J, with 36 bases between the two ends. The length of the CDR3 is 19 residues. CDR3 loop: CASTSYQPRTPLASISQYF. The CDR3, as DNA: TGCGCCAGCACCTCCTACCAACCTAGGACTCCCTTGGCGTCGATCTCGCAGTATTTT.

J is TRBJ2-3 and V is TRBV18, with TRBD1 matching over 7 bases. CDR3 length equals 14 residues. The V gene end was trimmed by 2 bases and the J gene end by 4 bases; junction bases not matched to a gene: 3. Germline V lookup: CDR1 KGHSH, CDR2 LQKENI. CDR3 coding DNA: TGTGCCAGCTCACCAATCCAGGGGGCAGATACGCAGTATTTT. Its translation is CASSPIQGADTQYF.

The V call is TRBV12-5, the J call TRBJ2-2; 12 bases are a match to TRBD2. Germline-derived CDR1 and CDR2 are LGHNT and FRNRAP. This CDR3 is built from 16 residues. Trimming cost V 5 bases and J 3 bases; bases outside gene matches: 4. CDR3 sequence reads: CASGKRLAGDTGELFF. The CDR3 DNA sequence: TGTGCTAGTGGTAAACGACTAGCGGGGGACACCGGGGAGCTGTTTTTT.

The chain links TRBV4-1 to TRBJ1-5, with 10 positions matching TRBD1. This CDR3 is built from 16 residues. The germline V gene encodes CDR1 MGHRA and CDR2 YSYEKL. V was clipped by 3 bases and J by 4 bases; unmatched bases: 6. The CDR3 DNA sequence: TGCGCCAGCAGCCAGTACGGGACAGGGGAGAATCAGCCCCAGCATTTT. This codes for CASSQYGTGENQPQHF.

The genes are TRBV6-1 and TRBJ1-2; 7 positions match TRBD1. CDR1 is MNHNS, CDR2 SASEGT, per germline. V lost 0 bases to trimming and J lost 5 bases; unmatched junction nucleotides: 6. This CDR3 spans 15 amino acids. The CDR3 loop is CASSEAPGQTYGYTF. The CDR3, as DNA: TGTGCCAGCAGTGAAGCTCCGGGACAGACGTATGGCTACACCTTC.

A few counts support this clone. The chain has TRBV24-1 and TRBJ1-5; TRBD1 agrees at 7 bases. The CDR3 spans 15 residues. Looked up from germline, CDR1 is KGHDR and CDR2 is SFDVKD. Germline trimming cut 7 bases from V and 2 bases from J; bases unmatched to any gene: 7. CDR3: CATRATGEGNQPQHF. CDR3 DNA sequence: TGTGCCACCAGGGCAACAGGGGAAGGCAATCAGCCCCAGCATTTT.

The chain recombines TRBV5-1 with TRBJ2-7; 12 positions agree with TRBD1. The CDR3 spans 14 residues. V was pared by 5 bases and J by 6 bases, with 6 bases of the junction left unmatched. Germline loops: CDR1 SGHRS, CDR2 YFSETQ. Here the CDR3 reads CASSSGTGGFEQYV. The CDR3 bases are TGCGCCAGCAGTTCCGGGACAGGGGGCTTCGAGCAGTACGTC.

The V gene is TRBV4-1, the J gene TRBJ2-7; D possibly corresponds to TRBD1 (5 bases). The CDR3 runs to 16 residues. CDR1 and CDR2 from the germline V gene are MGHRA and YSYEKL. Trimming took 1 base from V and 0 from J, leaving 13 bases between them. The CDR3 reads CASSQGTGLSSYEQYF. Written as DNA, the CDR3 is TGCGCCAGCAGCCAAGGTACAGGTTTAAGCTCCTACGAGCAGTACTTC.

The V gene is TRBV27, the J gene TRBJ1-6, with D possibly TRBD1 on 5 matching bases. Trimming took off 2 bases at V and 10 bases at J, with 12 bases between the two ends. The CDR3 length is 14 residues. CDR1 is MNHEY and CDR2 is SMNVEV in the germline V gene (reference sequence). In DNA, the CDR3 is TGTGCCAGCAGTTTAGGACACCTAGGCTCACCCCTCCACTTT. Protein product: CASSLGHLGSPLHF.

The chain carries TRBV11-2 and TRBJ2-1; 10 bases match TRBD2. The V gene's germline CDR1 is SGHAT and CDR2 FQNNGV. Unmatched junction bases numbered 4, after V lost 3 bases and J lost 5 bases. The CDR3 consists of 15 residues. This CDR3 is CASSFPSGRNNEQFF. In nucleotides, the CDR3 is TGTGCCAGCAGCTTTCCTAGCGGGAGAAACAATGAGCAGTTCTTC. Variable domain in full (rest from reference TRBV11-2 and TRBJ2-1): EAGVAQSPRYKIIEKRQSVAFWCNPISGHATLYWYQQILGQGPKLLIQFQNNGVVDDSQLPKDRFSAERLKGVDSTLKIQPAKLEDSAVYLCASSFPSGRNNEQFFGPGTRLTVL.